Below are 29 T cell receptor beta chains sequenced from a single sample in a study of T cell responses to AZD1222 COVID-19 vaccine. Method: immunoSEQ multiplex PCR; TCRdb's copy keeps in-frame clones and lacks some. Among 150,000 to 200,000 clones listed, 87% were seen once. The starting material was peripheral blood, obtained on day 0 of AZD1222 vaccination. The receptors stem from an adult in good health.

The V gene is TRBV5-6, the J gene TRBJ2-1; no reliable D call. CDR3 size: 15 residues. Germline-derived CDR1 and CDR2 are SGHDT and YYEEEE. The V end lost 0 bases, the J end lost 4 bases, and 11 bases lay between the germline ends. In nucleotides, the CDR3 is TGTGCCAGCAGCTTGGGGTTTCAAGTTTACAATGAGCAGTTCTTC. It encodes CASSLGFQVYNEQFF.

The chain recombines TRBV19 with TRBJ1-5; 9 nucleotides align to TRBD1. Trimming took 5 bases from V and 3 from J; bases not matched to a gene: 5. The CDR3 runs to 15 residues. Germline-derived CDR1 and CDR2 are LNHDA and SQIVND (reference sequence). CDR3 sequence reads: CASSPRTGDNQPQHF. Here the CDR3 DNA reads TGTGCCAGTAGTCCCCGGACAGGGGACAATCAGCCCCAGCATTTT.

The chain recombines TRBV7-9 with TRBJ1-2; D is unresolved. Trimming pared 0 bases from V and 4 bases from J, leaving 9 bases between. This CDR3 is 14 amino acids long. Germline assignment: CDR1 SEHNR and CDR2 FQNEAQ (reference sequence). The CDR3 coding sequence is TGTGCCAGCAGCTTAGCAGGGTTTGCCTATGGCTACACCTTC. Translation: CASSLAGFAYGYTF.

The J gene is TRBJ2-1, the V gene TRBV5-1; D gene ambiguous. The CDR3 length is 16 residues. Germline values: CDR1 SGHRS, CDR2 YFSETQ. Deletions cut 3 bases from V and 0 bases from J, with 13 bases between. CDR3 region: CASSSLGRGSYNEQFF. The CDR3 DNA sequence: TGCGCCAGCAGCTCGCTGGGTCGAGGCTCCTACAATGAGCAGTTCTTC.

The genes are TRBV27 and TRBJ1-2; D remains unclear. Germline V gene data show CDR1 as MNHEY and CDR2 as SMNVEV (reference sequence). Trimming removed 1 base at V and 3 bases at J, with 6 bases between. This CDR3 is built from 13 residues. This CDR3 is CASSLYQDYGYTF. The CDR3 DNA reads as TGTGCCAGCAGTTTATACCAGGACTATGGCTACACCTTC.

The CDR3 nucleotides read TGTGCCAGCAGCCAAGATTGGACTGCCGGGAGCACAGATACGCAGTATTTT. Translating gives CASSQDWTAGSTDTQYF. The rearrangement uses TRBV4-2 and TRBJ2-3; a possible D gene is TRBD2 (5 bases). The CDR3 contains 17 residues. CDR1 and CDR2 (germline): LGHNA, YNFKEQ. The V and J ends lost 0 bases and 0 bases respectively, with 13 bases between them.

The gene calls are TRBV5-6 and TRBJ1-6; D may be TRBD1 (5 bases). The V and J ends lost 7 bases and 8 bases respectively, with 19 bases between them. Per the germline V gene, CDR1 is SGHDT and CDR2 is YYEEEE. The CDR3 sequence is 15 residues long. The CDR3 DNA reads as TGTGCCAGCCAACAGGAGCTCGGGGTGGATTCACCCCTCCACTTT. Its translation is CASQQELGVDSPLHF.

This chain uses TRBV4-2 with TRBJ2-7; no definite D call. The ends were cut back, 0 bases at V and 4 bases at J, with 10 bases in the middle. Germline V CDR1 and CDR2: LGHNA, YNFKEQ. The CDR3 length is 14 residues. The CDR3 loop is CASSQDPLGYEQYF. CDR3 nucleotides: TGTGCCAGCAGCCAAGACCCTCTAGGGTACGAGCAGTACTTC.

The J gene is TRBJ2-7, the V gene TRBV7-2; 7 nucleotides agree with TRBD1. The trim removed 5 bases at V and 2 bases at J, leaving 6 bases unmatched. The germline gives CDR1 SGHTA, CDR2 FQGNSA. This CDR3 is built from 14 residues. CDR3 bases: TGTGCCAGCAGCCCAAGACAGGGTACCTACGAGCAGTACTTC. This gives the protein CASSPRQGTYEQYF.

The chain joins TRBV28 to TRBJ2-7; perhaps TRBD1 as D (5 bases). Germline loops: CDR1 MDHEN, CDR2 SYDVKM. The CDR3 is made up of 15 amino acids. The germline V and J ends were trimmed by 3 bases and 2 bases, with 14 bases remaining between them. The CDR3 sequence: CASSLGPGSPYEQYF. The DNA of the CDR3 is TGTGCCAGCAGTTTGGGTCCAGGGTCACCCTACGAGCAGTACTTC.

The chain is built from TRBV7-8 and TRBJ1-1, with D unclear. The CDR3 totals 14 residues. V was pared by 2 bases and J by 10 bases, with 17 bases between. Germline-derived CDR1 and CDR2 are SGHVS and FQNEAQ. This CDR3 reads CASSLIESSYRAFF. For the CDR3, the DNA is TGTGCCAGCAGCTTAATCGAGTCATCTTATAGAGCTTTCTTT.

The V gene is TRBV18, the J gene TRBJ1-5, with TRBD1 as a possible D gene (5 bases). Germline loops: CDR1 KGHSH, CDR2 LQKENI. Deletions cut 3 bases from V and 2 bases from J, with 14 bases between. The CDR3 has 16 residues. The CDR3 nucleotides are TGTGCCAGCTCACCTCCGGGGGTGGAGGGCAATCAGCCCCAGCATTTT. This translates into CASSPPGVEGNQPQHF.

The chain has TRBV5-6 and TRBJ2-7; D unclear. This CDR3 spans 13 amino acids. V dropped 4 bases and J dropped 6 bases, with 14 bases sitting between them. Germline values: CDR1 SGHDT, CDR2 YYEEEE. This chain's CDR3 is CASSIQVFGEQYF. The CDR3 nucleotides are TGTGCCAGCAGCATTCAGGTTTTTGGCGAGCAGTACTTC.

The genes are TRBV14 and TRBJ2-3; D gene uncertain. The CDR3 spans 18 residues. CDR1 and CDR2 (germline): SGHDN, FVKESK. V dropped 0 bases and J dropped 0 bases, with 16 bases sitting between them. The CDR3 coding sequence is TGTGCCAGCAGCCAAGATTTGGTCACCCTCCCTAGCACAGATACGCAGTATTTT. Encoded protein: CASSQDLVTLPSTDTQYF.

V is TRBV7-9 and J is TRBJ2-7, with a weak D call TRBD1 (5 bases). Between the trimmed V and J ends, which lost 5 bases and 5 bases, there was a span of 10 bases. This CDR3 has 12 residues. CDR1 and CDR2 (germline): SEHNR, FQNEAQ (reference sequence). The CDR3 spells CASSPGLDEQYF. For the CDR3, the DNA is TGTGCCAGCAGCCCAGGGCTAGACGAGCAGTACTTC.

V and J are TRBV5-8 and TRBJ2-1, with 8 positions matching TRBD2. Per the germline V gene, CDR1 is SGHTS and CDR2 is YDEGEE. Unmatched junction bases numbered 5, after V lost 4 bases and J lost 8 bases. This CDR3 is 13 amino acids long. CDR3 sequence: CASSDRLAYEQFF. The CDR3 DNA sequence: TGTGCCAGCAGCGATAGACTAGCGTATGAGCAGTTCTTC. Complete variable domain (other parts from reference TRBV5-8 and TRBJ2-1): EAGVTQSPTHLIKTRGQQATLRCSPISGHTSVYWYQQALGLGLQFLLWYDEGEERNRGNFPPRFSGRQFPNYSSELNVNALELEDSALYLCASSDRLAYEQFFGPGTRLTVL.

In this sample, this clone turned up a few times. CDR3 amino acids: CASSALTRAFEGEQYF. The CDR3 DNA reads as TGTGCCAGTAGTGCCCTCACCCGAGCCTTCGAAGGCGAGCAGTACTTC. V is TRBV19 and J is TRBJ2-7; D is uncertain. Trimming cost V 5 bases and J 6 bases, with 23 bases left between them. This CDR3 is 16 amino acids long. CDR1 is LNHDA, CDR2 SQIVND, per germline (reference sequence).

The V gene is TRBV18, the J gene TRBJ2-7; 7 nucleotides align to TRBD2. V was pared by 3 bases and J by 5 bases, with 7 bases of the junction left unmatched. Germline V CDR1 and CDR2: KGHSH, LQKENI. The CDR3 length is 14 residues. CDR3 loop: CASSPEAGSHEQYF. In nucleotides, the CDR3 is TGTGCCAGCTCACCCGAAGCGGGAAGTCACGAGCAGTACTTC.

The rearrangement links TRBV28 to TRBJ1-5, with unresolved D. Trimming stripped 1 base from V and 8 bases from J, with 9 bases between. CDR3 length: 13 amino acids. Looked up from germline, CDR1 is MDHEN and CDR2 is SYDVKM. CDR3 residues: CASSLSGFEPQHF. DNA of the CDR3: TGTGCCAGCAGTTTATCGGGGTTTGAGCCCCAGCATTTT.

The rearrangement uses TRBV7-9 and TRBJ2-7; D remains unclear. Per the germline V gene, CDR1 is SEHNR and CDR2 is FQNEAQ (reference sequence). The CDR3 length is 14 residues. Between the trimmed V and J ends, which lost 2 bases and 1 base, there was a span of 9 bases. Here the CDR3 reads CASSLSEKSYEQYF. In nucleotides, the CDR3 is TGTGCCAGCAGCTTATCGGAGAAGTCCTACGAGCAGTACTTC.

The V gene is TRBV27, the J gene TRBJ1-5; 7 nucleotides match TRBD1. Trimming removed 8 bases from V and 3 bases from J; junction bases left unmatched: 7. This CDR3 spans 14 amino acids. From germline, CDR1 is MNHEY and CDR2 SMNVEV (reference sequence). CDR3 bases: TGTGCCAGCGGGTTGACAGGGCTCAATCAGCCCCAGCATTTT. Translated: CASGLTGLNQPQHF.

This rearrangement joins TRBV6-5 to TRBJ1-2; 8 bases map to TRBD1. This CDR3 has 15 amino acids. J gave up 6 bases and V 2 bases, and 8 bases lay outside the gene matches. Germline assignment: CDR1 MNHEY and CDR2 SVGAGI. The CDR3: CASSYTMQGAHGYTF. As DNA, the CDR3 is TGTGCCAGCAGTTACACTATGCAGGGGGCGCATGGCTACACCTTC.

V and J are TRBV4-1 and TRBJ2-1; possibly TRBD1 for D (6 bases). Germline V gives CDR1 MGHRA, CDR2 YSYEKL. V was cut by 1 base and J by 2 bases, with 12 bases left in between. CDR3 size: 16 residues. CDR3 sequence: CASSQGRQVPYNEQFF. The CDR3 bases are TGCGCCAGCAGCCAAGGAAGACAGGTCCCCTACAATGAGCAGTTCTTC.

The chain uses TRBV5-5 and TRBJ2-2; D remains ambiguous. Germline assignment: CDR1 SGHKS and CDR2 YYEKEE (reference sequence). V lost 2 bases, J lost 2 bases, and 7 bases lay in between. This CDR3 has 14 amino acids. The CDR3 reads CASSFPANTGELFF. In nucleotides, the CDR3 is TGTGCCAGCAGCTTTCCAGCAAACACCGGGGAGCTGTTTTTT.

The rearrangement links TRBV27 to TRBJ2-1; D might be TRBD2 (5 bases). In germline, CDR1 is MNHEY, CDR2 SMNVEV (reference sequence). The V end lost 7 bases, the J end lost 12 bases, and 19 bases lay between the germline ends. This CDR3 contains 13 residues. The CDR3 sequence is CASKNPGEKRQFF. The DNA of the CDR3 is TGTGCCAGCAAAAACCCCGGGGAAAAAAGGCAGTTCTTC.

The chain combines TRBV15 with TRBJ2-7; tentatively, D is TRBD1 or TRBD2 (5 bases each). The V gene lost 1 base and the J gene lost 5 bases, with 9 bases spanning the gap. There are 13 residues in the CDR3. The germline V gene encodes CDR1 LNHNV and CDR2 YYDKDF (reference sequence). The CDR3 here is CATSRAGAHEQYF. The CDR3 nucleotides read TGTGCCACCAGCAGAGCCGGGGCCCACGAGCAGTACTTC.

V usage is TRBV27 and J usage is TRBJ1-3; D uncertain. CDR1 and CDR2 (germline): MNHEY, SMNVEV (reference sequence). With 0 bases removed from V and 4 bases from J, the gap between germline ends came to 10 bases. The length of the CDR3 is 15 residues. The CDR3 loop reads CASSLSSGLGNTIYF. CDR3 coding DNA: TGTGCCAGCAGTTTATCGTCCGGGTTAGGAAACACCATATATTTT.

This sequence joins TRBV5-1 and TRBJ1-4, with D maybe TRBD1 (5 bases). V dropped 5 bases and J dropped 3 bases, with 11 bases sitting between them. The CDR3 is 14 amino acids. Looked up from germline, CDR1 is SGHRS and CDR2 is YFSETQ. In DNA form, the CDR3 reads TGCGCCAGCAGTGTCTTGGGGGCTAATGAAAAACTGTTTTTT. Protein: CASSVLGANEKLFF.

V is TRBV6-5 and J is TRBJ1-1; D call uncertain. Germline V CDR1 and CDR2: MNHEY, SVGAGI. The CDR3 has 14 amino acids. Trimming removed 6 bases from V and 0 bases from J, with 11 bases in between. The CDR3 protein is CASSPRGLNTEAFF. The DNA of the CDR3 is TGTGCCAGCAGCCCCCGTGGGTTGAACACTGAAGCTTTCTTT.